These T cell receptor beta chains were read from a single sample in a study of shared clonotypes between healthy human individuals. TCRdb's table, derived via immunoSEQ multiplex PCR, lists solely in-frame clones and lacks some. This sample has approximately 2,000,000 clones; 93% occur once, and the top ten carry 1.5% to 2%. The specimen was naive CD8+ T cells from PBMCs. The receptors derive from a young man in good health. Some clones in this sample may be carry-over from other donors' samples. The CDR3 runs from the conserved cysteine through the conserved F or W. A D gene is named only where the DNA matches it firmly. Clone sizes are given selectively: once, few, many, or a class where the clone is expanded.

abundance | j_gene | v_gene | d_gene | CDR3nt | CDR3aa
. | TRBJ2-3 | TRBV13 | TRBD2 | TGTGCCAGCAGCGCCTGGACTAGCGGGTCTAGCACAGATACGCAGTATTTT | CASSAWTSGSSTDTQYF
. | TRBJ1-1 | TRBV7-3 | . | TGTGCCAGCAGCTTAACGTTGGGCGGAGAAGCTTTCTTT | CASSLTLGGEAFF
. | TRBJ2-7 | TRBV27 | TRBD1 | TGTGCCACCAAAGAACCCGGGACAGGGTTTAACGAGCAGTACTTC | CATKEPGTGFNEQYF
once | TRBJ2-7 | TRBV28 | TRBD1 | TGTGCCAGCAGCCACACAGGGGGCTCCTACGAGCAGTACTTC | CASSHTGGSYEQYF
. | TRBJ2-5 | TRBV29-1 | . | TGCAGCGTTCGGACGGCCGAAGAGACCCAGTACTTC | CSVRTAEETQYF
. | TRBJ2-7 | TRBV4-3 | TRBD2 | TGCGCCAGCAGCCAAGATTCAAGCGGGAGAGTTTACGAGCAGTACTTC | CASSQDSSGRVYEQYF
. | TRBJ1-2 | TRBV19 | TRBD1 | TGTGCCACCTCCCCCGGGACAGGGAATTACTATGGCTACACCTTC | CATSPGTGNYYGYTF
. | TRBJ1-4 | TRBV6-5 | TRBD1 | TGTGCCAGCAGTTTAGGGACAGGGGTTAAGGAAAAACTGTTTTTT | CASSLGTGVKEKLFF
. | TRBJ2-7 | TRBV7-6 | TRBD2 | TGTGCCAGCAGCGATAGATCCGGGGGGGGATACGAGCAGTACTTC | CASSDRSGGGYEQYF
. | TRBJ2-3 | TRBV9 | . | TGTGCCAGCAGCGTAGGGGGGTCCACAGATACGCAGTATTTT | CASSVGGSTDTQYF
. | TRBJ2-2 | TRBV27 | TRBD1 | TGTGCCAGCAGTCCCCTCGGGACAGGGGACACCGGGGAGCTGTTTTTT | CASSPLGTGDTGELFF
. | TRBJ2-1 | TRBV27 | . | TGTGCCAGCAGTGGGGAGTCTAATGAGCAGTTCTTC | CASSGESNEQFF
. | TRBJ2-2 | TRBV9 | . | TGTGCCAGCAGCGTAGGCGAGAGGAACACCGGGGAGCTGTTTTTT | CASSVGERNTGELFF
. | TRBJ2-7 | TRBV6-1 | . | TGTGCCAGCAGCGTAAGACAGTCATCCTACGAGCAGTACTTC | CASSVRQSSYEQYF
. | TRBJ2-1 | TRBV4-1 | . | TGCGCCAGCAGCCAAGCCCAGGGGACTCGCAATGAGCAGTTCTTC | CASSQAQGTRNEQFF
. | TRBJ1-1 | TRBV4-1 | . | TGCGCCAGCAGCCAAGGCCCGAACACTGAAGCTTTCTTT | CASSQGPNTEAFF
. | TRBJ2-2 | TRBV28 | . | TGTGCCAGCAGTTTCCCCCAGTTACTCGCGAACACCGGGGAGCTGTTTTTT | CASSFPQLLANTGELFF
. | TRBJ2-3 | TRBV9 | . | TGTGCCAGCAGCCCTGTACAACGGATGGGTCGCACAGATACGCAGTATTTT | CASSPVQRMGRTDTQYF
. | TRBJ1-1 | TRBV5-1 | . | TGCGCCAGCAGCTTGATACATGGTTCCCGCGACGCTGAAGCTTTCTTT | CASSLIHGSRDAEAFF
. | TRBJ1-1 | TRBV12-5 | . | TGTGCTAGTGGTTTAGGGGCGGGGTACGGGAACACTGAAGCTTTCTTT | CASGLGAGYGNTEAFF
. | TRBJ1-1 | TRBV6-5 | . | TGTGCCAGCAGTTCGTACAGGACATTGAACACTGAAGCTTTCTTT | CASSSYRTLNTEAFF
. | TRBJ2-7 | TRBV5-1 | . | TGCGCCAGCAGCTTGGACAGGGAGGAGTACTTC | CASSLDREEYF
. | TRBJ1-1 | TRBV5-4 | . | TGTGCCAGCAGCCAAACCACAGGGAACACTGAAGCTTTCTTT | CASSQTTGNTEAFF
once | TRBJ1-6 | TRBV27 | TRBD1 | TGTGCCAGCAGTTCGCTCCGGGACAGGGGGACGGGCGGGTCACCCCTCCACTTT | CASSSLRDRGTGGSPLHF
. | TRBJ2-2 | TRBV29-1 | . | TGCAGCGTTGAAAGGGCAAACACCGGGGAGCTGTTTTTT | CSVERANTGELFF
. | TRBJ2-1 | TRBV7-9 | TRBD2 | TGTGCCAGCAGCCCCGGACTAGCGGGAGTTTACAATGAGCAGTTCTTC | CASSPGLAGVYNEQFF
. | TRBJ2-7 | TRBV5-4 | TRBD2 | TGTGCCAGCAGCCCCCATCCTAGCGGGTACTCCTACGAGCAGTACTTC | CASSPHPSGYSYEQYF
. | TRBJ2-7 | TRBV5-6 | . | TGTGCCAGCAGCTCGGGATTCGGGAACGAGCAGTACTTC | CASSSGFGNEQYF
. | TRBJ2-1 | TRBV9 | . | TGTGCCAGCAGCGTAGGCGGCGGGTCCTACAATGAGCAGTTCTTC | CASSVGGGSYNEQFF
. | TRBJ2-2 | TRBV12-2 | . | TGTGCAAGTCGCTTAGTCGTAGCGGGAGAATCCGGGGAGCTGTTTTTT | CASRLVVAGESGELFF
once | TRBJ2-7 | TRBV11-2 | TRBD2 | TGTGCCAGCAGCCCCCCTGGGGCGGGAGTGGCCCACGAGCAGTACTTC | CASSPPGAGVAHEQYF
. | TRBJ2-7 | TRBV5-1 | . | TGCGCCAGCAGCTTGGACCGGCAGGGGCTCACCTACGAGCAGTACTTC | CASSLDRQGLTYEQYF
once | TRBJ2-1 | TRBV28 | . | TGTGCCAGCAGTTTACGGGACACAGTTTACAATGAGCAGTTCTTC | CASSLRDTVYNEQFF
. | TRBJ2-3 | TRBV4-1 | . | TGCGCCAGCAGCCAAGTAGAAGGAAGCACAGATACGCAGTATTTT | CASSQVEGSTDTQYF
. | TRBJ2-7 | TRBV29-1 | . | TGCAGCGTTGCCGGGACACCCTACGAGCAGTACTTC | CSVAGTPYEQYF
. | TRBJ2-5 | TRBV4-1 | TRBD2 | TGCGCCAGCACCTCAACTGGGGGTAGCGGGAGGGCAGAGACCCAGTACTTC | CASTSTGGSGRAETQYF
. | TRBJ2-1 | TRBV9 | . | TGTGCCAGCAGCGTTGCCGGGACACCCAATGAGCAGTTCTTC | CASSVAGTPNEQFF
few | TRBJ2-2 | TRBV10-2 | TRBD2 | TGCGCCAGCAGAATAGCGGGGTACACCGGGGAGCTGTTTTTT | CASRIAGYTGELFF
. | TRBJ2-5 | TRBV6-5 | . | TGTGCCAGCAGTTGGGGGTTCCGAGAGCAAGAGACCCAGTACTTC | CASSWGFREQETQYF